These 19 T cell receptor beta chains came from one sample sequenced in a study of response to subunit inactivated influenza vaccine (dated by TCRdb to the late 2010s). Library creation used RT-PCR. The run used an Illumina HiSeq 2500. The raw public data were reprocessed by TCRdb itself: fastp quality trimming at Q25, MiXCR clonotype calling, in-frame beta chains only. Rows with one shared CDR3 protein collapse into an entry with the most common genes and DNA. A total of about 540,000 distinct CDR3 sequences appear in this sample, around 21% of them only once. The ten largest make up 2.8% of the sample. These data were also reused for a study on T cells expressing NK-cell markers. The second study, in turn, reports: The TCR beta cDNA libraries were made using 5'RACE template switching, a step that added both a universal primer site and unique molecular identifiers.

The sequenced sample was CD4+ T cells sorted from PBMCs, obtained roughly 12 days after vaccination. The receptors here all came from a man between 50 and 59 years old who received an inactivated influenza vaccine. Donor details come from another sample of the same person, matched by shared clones.

This clonotype has at least ten counts. V gene TRBV4-1 combines with J gene TRBJ1-1, with 7 bases aligning to TRBD1. The CDR3 extends over 16 amino acids. Germline loops: CDR1 MGHRA, CDR2 YSYEKL. J lost 1 base, V lost 2 bases, and 7 bases had no gene match. CDR3 DNA sequence: TGCGCCAGCAGCCAAATACCGGGACAGAAGAACACTGAAGCTTTCTTT. It is translated as CASSQIPGQKNTEAFF.

At least ten counts were recorded for this clonotype. This chain uses TRBV5-1 with TRBJ1-1; weak D call: TRBD1 (5 bases). V gave up 4 bases and J gave up 0 bases, with 16 bases separating them. The CDR3 has 16 residues. Germline CDR1 reads SGHRS; CDR2 reads YFSETQ. Here the CDR3 reads CASSAGDGSLNTEAFF. Written as DNA, the CDR3 is TGCGCCAGCAGCGCCGGGGACGGATCTCTGAACACTGAAGCTTTCTTT.

The chain recombines TRBV5-8 with TRBJ2-5, with unresolved D. The V end lost 1 base, the J end lost 3 bases, and 10 bases lay between the germline ends. Germline loops: CDR1 SGHTS, CDR2 YDEGEE. CDR3 size: 14 residues. CDR3 nucleotide sequence: TGTGCCAGCAGCTTGTTGGTCCCCGAAGAGACCCAGTACTTC. Amino acids: CASSLLVPEETQYF.

The chain uses TRBV24-1 and TRBJ2-7; tentative D call: TRBD2 (5 bases). The CDR3 is made up of 14 amino acids. Germline CDR1 is KGHDR and CDR2 is SFDVKD. V shed 3 bases and J shed 3 bases, with 11 bases lying between them. CDR3: CATSDPGYSYEQYF. In nucleotides, the CDR3 is TGTGCCACCAGTGATCCGGGGTATAGCTACGAGCAGTACTTC.

J is TRBJ2-7 and V is TRBV12-3 or TRBV12-4; D gene unclear. Trimming took off 3 bases at V and 0 bases at J, with 6 bases between the two ends. This CDR3 is 13 amino acids long. In DNA form, the CDR3 reads TGTGCCAGCAGTTTCGCGAACTCCTACGAGCAGTACTTC. It yields the protein CASSFANSYEQYF.

This clonotype has just one count. The chain employs TRBV29-1 and TRBJ1-1, with 8 bases fitting TRBD1. CDR1 and CDR2 (germline): SQVTM, ANQGSEA. The V segment lost 8 bases and the J segment 4 bases; nucleotides outside the gene matches: 18. The CDR3 has 16 residues. CDR3 DNA sequence: TGCAGCTCTCAAGGACAGGGCACCACTAGGAGCACTGAAGCTTTCTTT. Its protein product is CSSQGQGTTRSTEAFF.

The CDR3 DNA reads TGTGCCAGCAGTCATACTAGCCGGTGGGAGTACGAGCAGTACTTC. This translates into CASSHTSRWEYEQYF. The V gene is TRBV6-1, the J gene TRBJ2-7, with a possible D match to TRBD2 (6 bases). This CDR3 has 15 residues. Germline V gene sequence: CDR1 MNHNS, CDR2 SASEGT. The ends were cut back, 5 bases at V and 4 bases at J, with 18 bases in the middle.

The table lists this clonotype with a few counts. The chain joins TRBV2 to TRBJ2-3, with 8 bases matching TRBD1. This CDR3 contains 14 residues. With 7 bases clipped from V and 3 bases from J, the junction kept 6 bases outside the gene matches. Germline lookup yields CDR1 SNHLY and CDR2 FYNNEI. CDR3: CASKPNRGTDTQYF. Here the CDR3 DNA reads TGTGCCAGCAAGCCTAACAGGGGGACAGATACGCAGTATTTT.

The genes are TRBV7-3 and TRBJ2-2; TRBD1 might be the D (6 bases). Deletions cut 7 bases from V and 2 bases from J, with 14 bases between. Germline lookup yields CDR1 SGHTA and CDR2 FQGTGA. The CDR3 is made up of 15 amino acids. The CDR3 reads CASTMLGANTGELFF. CDR3 in DNA: TGTGCCAGCACTATGCTGGGGGCCAACACCGGGGAGCTGTTTTTT. Full variable domain (rest looked up from reference TRBV7-3 and TRBJ2-2): GAGVSQTPSNKVTEKGKYVELRCDPISGHTALYWYRQSLGQGPEFLIYFQGTGAADDSGLPNDRFFAVRPEGSVSTLKIQRTERGDSAVYLCASTMLGANTGELFFGEGSRLTVL.

This clonotype was detected ten times or more. This chain connects TRBV5-1 to TRBJ2-3; D uncertain. The CDR3 covers 14 residues. V was shortened by 0 bases and J by 2 bases, with 7 bases between the two germline ends. The germline gives CDR1 SGHRS, CDR2 YFSETQ. The CDR3 coding sequence is TGCGCCAGCAGCTTGGGACGGAACACAGATACGCAGTATTTT. Translated: CASSLGRNTDTQYF.

This chain connects TRBV20-1 to TRBJ1-2; 9 bases align to TRBD1. J was trimmed by 8 bases and V by 0 bases; bases with no gene match: 10. This CDR3 spans 15 amino acids. The germline V gene encodes CDR1 DFQATT and CDR2 SNEGSKA (reference sequence). The CDR3 DNA reads as TGCAGTGCTAGAGATTATGTTAAGACAGGGGGGGGCTACACCTTC. Its translation: CSARDYVKTGGGYTF.

This clonotype turned up a few times. J is TRBJ2-3 and V is TRBV20-1; TRBD1 is a possible D gene (7 bases). The V gene's germline CDR1 is DFQATT and CDR2 SNEGSKA (reference sequence). The ends were cut back, 6 bases at V and 0 bases at J, with 16 bases in the middle. The CDR3 totals 15 residues. CDR3 nucleotides: TGCAGTGCCCAGGGGGGCCTGTCGAGCACAGATACGCAGTATTTT. Its protein product is CSAQGGLSSTDTQYF.

This clonotype came up a few times. The rearrangement joins TRBV5-1 to TRBJ2-3, with D hard to call. Trimming cost V 0 bases and J 3 bases, with 8 bases left between them. CDR3 length equals 14 residues. Germline-derived CDR1 and CDR2 are SGHRS and YFSETQ. CDR3 region: CASSLEPLTDTQYF. The CDR3 nucleotides read TGCGCCAGCAGCTTGGAACCACTAACAGATACGCAGTATTTT.

There are many counts of this clonotype. The chain couples TRBV5-1 to TRBJ2-1; D is unclear. Germline V lookup: CDR1 SGHRS, CDR2 YFSETQ. The CDR3 is made up of 14 amino acids. The V and J ends lost 2 bases and 8 bases respectively, with 14 bases between them. DNA for the CDR3: TGCGCCAGCAGCTTCCGCGGACGGGCATATGAGCAGTTCTTC. It codes for CASSFRGRAYEQFF.

This clonotype was detected a few times. The chain uses TRBV7-2 and TRBJ2-2; 9 bases are shared with TRBD1. V lost 5 bases to trimming and J lost 6 bases; unmatched junction nucleotides: 4. The CDR3 loop spans 14 amino acids. Germline V gene sequence: CDR1 SGHTA, CDR2 FQGNSA. CDR3 amino acids: CASSPGQGSGELFF. Written as DNA, the CDR3 is TGTGCCAGCAGCCCCGGACAGGGGTCCGGGGAGCTGTTTTTT.

This clonotype has only a few counts. The chain couples TRBV11-1 to TRBJ1-1, with TRBD1 matching over 7 bases. Unmatched junction bases numbered 10, after V lost 5 bases and J lost 1 base. The CDR3 covers 16 residues. The germline gives CDR1 SGHAT, CDR2 FQDESV (reference sequence). The CDR3 here is CASSLSRGGTNTEAFF. The CDR3 coding sequence is TGTGCCAGCAGCCTAAGCAGGGGGGGCACGAACACTGAAGCTTTCTTT.

The chain links TRBV6-2 or TRBV6-3 to TRBJ2-7; D perhaps matches TRBD1 (6 bases). The germline V gene has CDR1 MNHEY and CDR2 SVGEGT. The CDR3 loop spans 17 amino acids. The V end was cut by 7 bases, the J end by 1 base, with 23 bases between. The chain's CDR3 is CASNGDTHMPKSYEQYF. For the CDR3, the DNA is TGTGCCAGCAATGGGGACACACACATGCCGAAATCCTACGAGCAGTACTTC.

The chain carries TRBV7-2 and TRBJ2-7, with 9 positions matching TRBD2. This CDR3 comprises 15 residues. CDR1 is SGHTA, CDR2 FQGNSA, per germline. Germline trimming cut 1 base from V and 2 bases from J; bases unmatched to any gene: 3. CDR3 nucleotide sequence: TGTGCCAGCAGCTTAGAAGGCGGGAGGGCCTACGAGCAGTACTTC. Its protein is CASSLEGGRAYEQYF.

The chain couples TRBV5-1 to TRBJ1-2; D might be TRBD1 (6 bases). V was cut by 0 bases and J by 4 bases, with 13 bases left in between. The CDR3 contains 15 residues. Germline CDR1 reads SGHRS; CDR2 reads YFSETQ. Written as DNA, the CDR3 is TGCGCCAGCAGCTTGGCTTCAGGGGCCGGCTATGGCTACACCTTC. This sequence encodes CASSLASGAGYGYTF.